This T cell receptor (beta chain) was sequenced in a study of neoadjuvant anti-PD-1 for oral cavity cancer. Whole-study results and caveats: Higher pretreatment Treg/Th17 ratios tracked higher pretreatment blood clonality.

The length of the CDR3 is 19 residues. After removal of 4 bases from V and 0 bases from J, the junction contained 10 bases not matched to a gene. CDR1 and CDR2 from the germline V gene are SGHRS and YFSETQ. TCRdb keeps only in-frame clones here, not all; method: immunoSEQ multiplex PCR. Of more than 50,000 clones in the sample, more than 65% were seen once. This clone was counted once. The antigen remains undetermined. The rearrangement uses TRBV5-1 and TRBJ2-3, with 14 bases aligning to TRBD2. The sample here was PBMCs, taken before nivolumab (anti-PD-1) treatment. This TCR derives from a person aged 35 to 85 with oral cavity squamous cell carcinoma. CDR3 protein: CASSAGLAGGTSSTDTQYF. Here the CDR3 DNA reads TGCGCCAGCAGCGCCGGACTAGCGGGGGGAACCTCTAGCACAGATACGCAGTATTTT.